This T cell receptor beta chain originates from a study of shared clonotypes between healthy human individuals. Sorted subsets were amplified in replicate PCRs using around 220 ng DNA, about 30,000 T cell genomes. As handled by the study authors: From ImmunoSEQ came sequences covering only the junction and carrying no quality scores, so filtering differed. Libraries were prepared by immunoSEQ multiplex PCR; TCRdb keeps only in-frame clonotypes and omits some of them. The V and J calls and clone size come from that table; D and trimming were worked out from the DNA. The sample carries 550,000 to 750,000 clones, just under 97% recorded once. Only CD45RO-negative cells positively selected for CCR7 counted as naive CD8 cells, so terminally differentiated effector memory CD45RA+ cells were excluded. Donors had no recently reported acute infections or vaccinations and were HIV-negative. CDR3 length equals 15 residues. Germline CDR1 is LGHNA and CDR2 is YNFKEQ. J was trimmed by 4 bases and V by 0 bases; bases with no gene match: 5.

Material for sequencing was naive CD8+ T cells sorted from blood. The chain uses TRBV4-2 and TRBJ2-5; 7 bases map to TRBD2. The source of this sequence is a woman younger than 45 in good health. CDR3: CASSQEASGGETQYF. The CDR3, as DNA: TGTGCCAGCAGCCAAGAAGCTAGCGGCGGAGAGACCCAGTACTTC.